This T cell receptor beta chain derives from a study of CD8+CD57+ T cells in acquired aplastic anemia. The wider study: Mean yield of DNA from sorted CD4+ and CD8+ cells was roughly 3.2 ug. For CD4+ cells, healthy donors had an average of approximately 9.8 million reads.

Remarks on this clonotype: Its antigen is still unknown. Possible read error: a much larger clone is one base away.

CDR1 is LGHNT and CDR2 is FRNRAP in the germline V gene. This CDR3 spans 15 amino acids. Study-wide findings and caveats: The CD8+ Simpson's diversity of patients and controls was not significantly different. There were approximately 27 CD8+ CDR3 sequences that occurred in both patients and controls.

TCR beta VDJ and CDR3 profiles were obtained from a genomic DNA template. TCRdb passed the reads through MiXCR, listing each CDR3 protein once. This table holds hundreds of thousands of distinct CDR3 sequences, 65% to 80% found once. The receptor's source is a human donor in good health, serving as a control. The specimen was sorted CD4+, CD8+, or CD8+CD57+ T cells (not recorded which) from PBMCs. V gene TRBV12-5 combines with J gene TRBJ2-2, with D unresolved. Written as DNA, the CDR3 is TGTGTTAGTGGTTTCCCGACCCCAGAGACCGGGGAGCTGTTTTTT. Protein: CVSGFPTPETGELFF.